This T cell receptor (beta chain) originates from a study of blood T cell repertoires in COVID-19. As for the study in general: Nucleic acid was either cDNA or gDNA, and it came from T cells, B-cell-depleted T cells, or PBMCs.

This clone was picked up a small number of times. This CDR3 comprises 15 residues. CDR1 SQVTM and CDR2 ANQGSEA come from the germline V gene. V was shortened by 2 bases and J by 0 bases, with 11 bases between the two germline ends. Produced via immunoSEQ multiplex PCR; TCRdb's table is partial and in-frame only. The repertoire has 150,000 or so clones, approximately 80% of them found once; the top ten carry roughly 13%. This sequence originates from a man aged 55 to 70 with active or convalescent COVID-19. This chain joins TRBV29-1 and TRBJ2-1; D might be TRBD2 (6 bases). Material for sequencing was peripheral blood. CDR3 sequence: CSVEPRGGSYNEQFF. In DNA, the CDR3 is TGCAGCGTTGAACCGCGGGGCGGCTCCTACAATGAGCAGTTCTTC.